The rows below give T cell receptor beta chains drawn from one sample of a study of control samples from healthy donors and cancer patients. The table came from immunoSEQ multiplex PCR; TCRdb's copy has only in-frame clones and leaves some out. The table records 100,000 to 150,000 clones, about 90% of them present only once. Specimen: blood. The origin of the receptors is a man aged 50 to 60 in good health. CDR3s include the opening cysteine and the closing phenylalanine or tryptophan. Each record gives: D gene, clone size, J gene, V gene, CDR3 protein, CDR3 DNA. The D gene is left open where the match is weak. The size field is filled for only some rows; it gives once, few, many or a size class.

D: -
size: -
J: TRBJ2-1
V: TRBV5-4
CDR3: CASRSGLIAPYNEQFF
DNA: TGTGCCAGCAGGTCCGGGCTTATAGCCCCCTACAATGAGCAGTTCTTC

D: -
size: -
J: TRBJ1-6
V: TRBV4-3
CDR3: CASSQETGSSYNSPLHF
DNA: TGCGCCAGCAGCCAAGAAACGGGGAGCTCCTATAATTCACCCCTCCACTTT

D: -
size: -
J: TRBJ1-1
V: TRBV19
CDR3: CASSPYRTRNTEAFF
DNA: TGTGCCAGTAGTCCTTACCGAACACGGAACACTGAAGCTTTCTTT

D: -
size: -
J: TRBJ2-3
V: TRBV19
CDR3: CASSGFDRTTDTQYF
DNA: TGTGCCAGTAGCGGTTTCGACCGGACCACAGATACGCAGTATTTT

D: -
size: -
J: TRBJ1-2
V: TRBV28
CDR3: CASSQGDDYGYTF
DNA: TGTGCCAGCAGCCAAGGGGATGACTATGGCTACACCTTC

D: TRBD2
size: -
J: TRBJ2-7
V: TRBV7-2
CDR3: CASSPGTSGAVWYF
DNA: TGTGCCAGCAGCCCCGGGACTAGCGGGGCCGTGTGGTACTTC

D: -
size: -
J: TRBJ2-5
V: TRBV3-1/TRBV3-2
CDR3: CASSPDQETQYF
DNA: TGTGCCAGCAGCCCTGACCAAGAGACCCAGTACTTC

D: TRBD1
size: -
J: TRBJ1-4
V: TRBV5-6
CDR3: CASSLGGQGKLFEKLFF
DNA: TGTGCCAGCAGCTTGGGTGGACAGGGAAAGTTGTTTGAAAAACTGTTTTTT

D: -
size: -
J: TRBJ1-1
V: TRBV5-3
CDR3: CARSLAAGSNTEAFF
DNA: TGTGCCAGAAGCTTGGCCGCAGGGTCAAACACTGAAGCTTTCTTT

D: TRBD1
size: once
J: TRBJ2-3
V: TRBV19
CDR3: CASSIHPPGQGSDTQYF
DNA: TGTGCCAGTAGTATCCACCCCCCTGGACAGGGTTCAGATACGCAGTATTTT

D: -
size: -
J: TRBJ1-1
V: TRBV6-5
CDR3: CASIRTGRNTEAFF
DNA: TGTGCCAGCATAAGGACGGGACGGAACACTGAAGCTTTCTTT